The 8 T cell receptor beta chains below come from one sample, sequenced in a study of blood T cell repertoires in COVID-19. The data were produced by immunoSEQ multiplex PCR, yet TCRdb's version contains in-frame clones alone and is incomplete. The table lists about 270,000 clones, more than 75% of them singletons. The sample consisted of PBMCs or T cells enriched from blood (not recorded which). The receptors here all came from a woman aged 18 to 35 who had recovered from COVID-19.

The CDR3 nucleotides are TGTGCCAGCAGCTTAGGTTCAGGGCACACCGGGGAGCTGTTTTTT. The encoded protein is CASSLGSGHTGELFF. The chain is built from TRBV7-9 and TRBJ2-2, with D perhaps TRBD1 (5 bases). Germline CDR1 is SEHNR and CDR2 is FQNEAQ (reference sequence). The CDR3 consists of 15 residues. V dropped 1 base and J dropped 3 bases, with 9 bases sitting between them.

The chain recombines TRBV7-9 with TRBJ2-4; tentatively, D is TRBD2 (6 bases). The CDR3 is 16 amino acids. The V end lost 1 base, the J end lost 4 bases, and 14 bases lay between the germline ends. CDR1 and CDR2 from the germline V gene are SEHNR and FQNEAQ (reference sequence). The CDR3 protein is CASSLGGLVGKNIQYF. The CDR3 region has the DNA TGTGCCAGCAGCTTAGGGGGACTCGTTGGGAAAAACATTCAGTACTTC.

This clone appeared a single time. The rearrangement links TRBV4-3 to TRBJ1-2; unclear D gene. The CDR3 totals 13 residues. In germline, CDR1 is LGHNA, CDR2 YSLEER. Trimming removed 0 bases at V and 2 bases at J, with 4 bases between. The CDR3: CASSQDKNYGYTF. The CDR3 DNA reads as TGCGCCAGCAGCCAAGACAAAAACTATGGCTACACCTTC.

The chain links TRBV28 to TRBJ2-7; TRBD2 agrees at 8 bases. The V gene end was trimmed by 4 bases and the J gene end by 0 bases; junction bases not matched to a gene: 5. The germline V gene encodes CDR1 MDHEN and CDR2 SYDVKM. The CDR3 spans 15 residues. The CDR3 is CASSWETSASYEQYF. The CDR3 bases are TGTGCCAGCAGTTGGGAGACTAGCGCCTCCTACGAGCAGTACTTC.

This chain joins TRBV7-9 and TRBJ1-1, with D hard to call. Germline CDR1 reads SEHNR; CDR2 reads FQNEAQ (reference sequence). The CDR3 extends over 13 amino acids. With 4 bases removed from V and 5 bases from J, the gap between germline ends came to 11 bases. CDR3 region: CASSSPLSTEAFF. CDR3 coding DNA: TGTGCCAGCAGCTCCCCCCTTAGTACTGAAGCTTTCTTT.

The chain uses TRBV14 and TRBJ2-7; a possible D gene is TRBD2 (5 bases). The CDR3 totals 15 residues. V was shortened by 0 bases and J by 6 bases, with 15 bases between the two germline ends. Germline V gene data show CDR1 as SGHDN and CDR2 as FVKESK. CDR3 nucleotides: TGTGCCAGCAGCCAAGATCAGCGGTTACCGATCGAGCAGTACTTC. As protein: CASSQDQRLPIEQYF.

The rearrangement joins TRBV10-3 to TRBJ2-7, with 8 bases lining up with TRBD1. Germline V gene sequence: CDR1 ENHRY, CDR2 SYGVKD. The CDR3 consists of 16 residues. V gave up 0 bases and J gave up 3 bases; unmatched junction bases: 7. For the CDR3, the DNA is TGTGCCATCAGTGAGTCTCGCCAGGGGGCTGACTACGAGCAGTACTTC. It translates to CAISESRQGADYEQYF.

The rearrangement uses TRBV7-2 and TRBJ2-7, with D perhaps TRBD2 (6 bases). V was cut by 6 bases and J by 2 bases, with 14 bases left in between. Germline lookup yields CDR1 SGHTA and CDR2 FQGNSA. The CDR3 loop spans 14 amino acids. For the CDR3, the DNA is TGTGCCAGCAGTCAAAATAGCGGCCCCTACGAGCAGTACTTC. Amino acids: CASSQNSGPYEQYF.